This T cell receptor beta chain was identified in a study of blood T cells in healthy people across ages. Trimming took off 4 bases at V and 4 bases at J, with 13 bases between the two ends. Germline CDR1 and CDR2: MNHEY and SMNVEV (reference sequence). CDR3 size: 14 residues. A J-beta primer mix and a sample-barcoded 5' primer were used in a second PCR of about 6 to 12 cycles. TCRdb used MiXCR to reprocess the 5' RACE reads, holding one entry per CDR3 protein. The sample lists 700,000 to 900,000 distinct CDR3 sequences; roughly 24% were seen once. The same specimen was also included in a second study, on T cells of mothers and their children.

This sequence was found in a boy aged 10-17 years in good health. This chain connects TRBV27 to TRBJ1-2; tentative D call: TRBD1 (5 bases). Sequencing was performed on blood. The CDR3 reads CASSSEGTGYGYTF. The CDR3 DNA sequence: TGTGCCAGCAGTTCTGAAGGGACGGGCTATGGCTACACCTTC.